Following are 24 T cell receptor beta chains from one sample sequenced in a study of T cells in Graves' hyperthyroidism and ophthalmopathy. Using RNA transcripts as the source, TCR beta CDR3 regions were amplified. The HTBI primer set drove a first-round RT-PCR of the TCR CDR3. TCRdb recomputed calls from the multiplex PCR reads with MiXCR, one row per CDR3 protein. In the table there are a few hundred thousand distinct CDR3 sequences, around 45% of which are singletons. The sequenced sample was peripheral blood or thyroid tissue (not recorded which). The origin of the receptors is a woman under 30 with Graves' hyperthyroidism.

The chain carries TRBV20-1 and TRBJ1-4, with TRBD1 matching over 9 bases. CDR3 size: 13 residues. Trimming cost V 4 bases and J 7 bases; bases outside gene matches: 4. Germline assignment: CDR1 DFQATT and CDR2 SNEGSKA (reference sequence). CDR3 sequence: CSANGDRAEKLFF. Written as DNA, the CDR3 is TGCAGTGCTAACGGGGACAGGGCTGAAAAACTGTTTTTT.

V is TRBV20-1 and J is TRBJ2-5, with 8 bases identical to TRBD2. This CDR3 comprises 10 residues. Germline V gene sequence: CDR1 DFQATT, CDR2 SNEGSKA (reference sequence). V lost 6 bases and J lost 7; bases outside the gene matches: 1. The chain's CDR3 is CSAGRGTQYF. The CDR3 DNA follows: TGCAGTGCCGGGAGGGGGACCCAGTACTTC.

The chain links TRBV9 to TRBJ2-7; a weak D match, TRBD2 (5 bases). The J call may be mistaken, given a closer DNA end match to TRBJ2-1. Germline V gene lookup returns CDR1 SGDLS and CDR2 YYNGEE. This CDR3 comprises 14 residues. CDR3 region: CASSVEEEEVEQFF. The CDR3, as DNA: TGTGCCAGCAGCGTTGAGGAGGAAGAGGTTGAGCAGTTCTTC.

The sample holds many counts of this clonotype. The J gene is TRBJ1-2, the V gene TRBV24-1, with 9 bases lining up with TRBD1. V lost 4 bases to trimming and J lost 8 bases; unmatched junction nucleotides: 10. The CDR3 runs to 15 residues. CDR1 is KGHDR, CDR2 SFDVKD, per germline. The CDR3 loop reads CATSDSPGQGVGYTF. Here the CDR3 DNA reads TGTGCCACCAGTGACTCACCGGGACAGGGTGTGGGCTACACCTTC.

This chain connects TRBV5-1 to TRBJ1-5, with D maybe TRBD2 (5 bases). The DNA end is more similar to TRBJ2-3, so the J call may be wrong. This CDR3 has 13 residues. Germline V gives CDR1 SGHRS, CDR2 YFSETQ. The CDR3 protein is CASSLGERDTQYF. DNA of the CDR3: TGCGCCAGCAGCTTGGGCGAGCGGGATACGCAGTATTTT.

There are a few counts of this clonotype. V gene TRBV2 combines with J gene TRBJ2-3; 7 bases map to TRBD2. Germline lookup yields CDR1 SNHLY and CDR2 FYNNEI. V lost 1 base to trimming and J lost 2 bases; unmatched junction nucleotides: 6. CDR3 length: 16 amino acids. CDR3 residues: CASSEGASGFTDTQYF. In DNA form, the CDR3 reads TGTGCCAGCAGTGAAGGGGCTAGCGGATTCACAGATACGCAGTATTTT.

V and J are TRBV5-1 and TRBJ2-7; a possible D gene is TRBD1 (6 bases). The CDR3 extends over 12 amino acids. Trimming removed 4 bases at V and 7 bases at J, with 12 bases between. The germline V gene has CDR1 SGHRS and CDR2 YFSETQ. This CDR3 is CASSATGREQYF. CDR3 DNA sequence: TGCGCCAGCAGCGCAACAGGGAGAGAGCAGTACTTC.

The CDR3 here is CASSEDSGSNQPQHF. The CDR3 DNA is TGTGCCAGCAGTGAAGACAGTGGTAGCAATCAGCCCCAGCATTTT. The genes are TRBV2 and TRBJ1-5; D is unresolved. Germline assignment: CDR1 SNHLY and CDR2 FYNNEI. The V end was cut by 1 base, the J end by 0 bases, with 7 bases between. CDR3 length equals 15 residues.

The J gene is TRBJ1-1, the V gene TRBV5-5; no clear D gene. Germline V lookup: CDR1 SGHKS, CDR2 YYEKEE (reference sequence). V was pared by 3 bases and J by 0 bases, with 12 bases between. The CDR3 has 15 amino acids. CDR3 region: CASSSRLALNTEAFF. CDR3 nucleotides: TGTGCCAGCAGCTCCCGATTGGCACTGAACACTGAAGCTTTCTTT.

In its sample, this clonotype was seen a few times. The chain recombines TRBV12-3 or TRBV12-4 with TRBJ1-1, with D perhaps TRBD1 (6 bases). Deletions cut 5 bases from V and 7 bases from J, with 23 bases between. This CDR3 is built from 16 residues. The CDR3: CASSGRPEQGSSEAFF. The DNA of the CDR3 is TGTGCCAGCAGTGGCCGACCCGAACAGGGTTCCAGTGAAGCTTTCTTT.

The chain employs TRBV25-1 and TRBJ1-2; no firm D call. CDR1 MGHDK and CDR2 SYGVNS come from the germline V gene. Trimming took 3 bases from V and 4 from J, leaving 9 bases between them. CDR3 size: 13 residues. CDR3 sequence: CASSDRDGYGYTF. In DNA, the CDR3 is TGTGCCAGCAGTGATAGGGATGGCTATGGCTACACCTTC.

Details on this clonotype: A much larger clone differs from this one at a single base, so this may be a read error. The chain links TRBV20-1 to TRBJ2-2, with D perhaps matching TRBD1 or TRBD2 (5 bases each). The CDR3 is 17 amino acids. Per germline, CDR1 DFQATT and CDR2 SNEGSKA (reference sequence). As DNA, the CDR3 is TGCAGTGCTAGAGATCAAGAAGGGCAGGGAAACACCGGGGAGCTGCTTTTT. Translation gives CSARDQEGQGNTGELLF.

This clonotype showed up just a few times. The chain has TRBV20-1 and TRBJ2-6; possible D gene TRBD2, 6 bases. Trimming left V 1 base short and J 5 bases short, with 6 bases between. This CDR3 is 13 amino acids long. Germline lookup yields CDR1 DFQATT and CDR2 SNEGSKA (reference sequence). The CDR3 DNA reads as TGCAGTGCTAGAGGCGGGAGGGCCAACGTCCTGACTTTC. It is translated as CSARGGRANVLTF.

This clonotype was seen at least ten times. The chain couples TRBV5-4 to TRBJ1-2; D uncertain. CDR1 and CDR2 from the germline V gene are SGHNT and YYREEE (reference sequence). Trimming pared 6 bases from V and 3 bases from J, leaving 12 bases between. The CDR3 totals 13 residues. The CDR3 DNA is TGTGCCAGCACCCCCGATAGGGACTATGGCTACACCTTC. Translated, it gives CASTPDRDYGYTF.

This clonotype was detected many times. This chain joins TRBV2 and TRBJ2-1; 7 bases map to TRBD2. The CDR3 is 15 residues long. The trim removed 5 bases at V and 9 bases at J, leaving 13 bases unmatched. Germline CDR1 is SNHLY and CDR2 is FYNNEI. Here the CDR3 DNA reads TGTGCCAGCAGTCTCGGACTAGTTACTCTTGGTGAGCAGTTCTTC. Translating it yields CASSLGLVTLGEQFF.

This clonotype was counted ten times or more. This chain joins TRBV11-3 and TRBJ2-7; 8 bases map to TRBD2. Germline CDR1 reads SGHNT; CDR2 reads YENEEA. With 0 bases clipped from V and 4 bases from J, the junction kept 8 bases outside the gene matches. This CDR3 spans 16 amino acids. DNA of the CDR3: TGTGCCAGCAGCTTAGATCCGGCGGGAGGACGGTACGAGCAGTACTTC. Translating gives CASSLDPAGGRYEQYF.

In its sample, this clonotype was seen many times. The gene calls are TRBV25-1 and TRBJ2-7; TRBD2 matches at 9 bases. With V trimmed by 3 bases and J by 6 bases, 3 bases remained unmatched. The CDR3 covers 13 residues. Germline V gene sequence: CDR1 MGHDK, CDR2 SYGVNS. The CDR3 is CASSDSGSGEQYF. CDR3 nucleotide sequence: TGTGCCAGCAGTGATAGCGGGAGTGGCGAGCAGTACTTC.

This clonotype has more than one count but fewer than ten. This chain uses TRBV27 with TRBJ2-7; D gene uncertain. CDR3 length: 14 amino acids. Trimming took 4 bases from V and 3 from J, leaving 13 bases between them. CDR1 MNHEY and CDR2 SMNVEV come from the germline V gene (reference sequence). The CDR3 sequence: CASSWAAKGYEQYF. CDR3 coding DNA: TGTGCCAGCAGTTGGGCCGCCAAGGGCTACGAGCAGTACTTC.

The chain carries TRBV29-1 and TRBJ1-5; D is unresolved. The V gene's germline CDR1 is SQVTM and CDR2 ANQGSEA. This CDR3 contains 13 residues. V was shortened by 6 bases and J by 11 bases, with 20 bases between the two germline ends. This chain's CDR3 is CSVSSGSRETQHF. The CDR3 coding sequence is TGCAGCGTCTCTAGCGGGAGTAGGGAGACCCAGCATTTT.

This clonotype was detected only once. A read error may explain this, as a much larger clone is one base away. The CDR3 region has the DNA TGTGCCACCAGTGACCCCAAGGACAGGGGACAGTACTTC. It encodes CATSDPKDRGQYF. The rearrangement links TRBV24-1 to TRBJ2-7; 9 positions match TRBD1. Germline CDR1 reads KGHDR; CDR2 reads SFDVKD. This CDR3 is 13 amino acids long. The junction had 7 bases not matched to a gene; V was cut back by 4 bases and J by 10 bases.

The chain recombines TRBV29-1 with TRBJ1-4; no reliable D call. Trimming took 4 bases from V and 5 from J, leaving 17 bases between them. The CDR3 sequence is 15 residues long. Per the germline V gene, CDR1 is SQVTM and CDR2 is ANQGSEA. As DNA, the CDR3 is TGCAGCGTTGTGCGAGGGAGGGCCTCAAATGAAAAACTGTTTTTT. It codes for CSVVRGRASNEKLFF.

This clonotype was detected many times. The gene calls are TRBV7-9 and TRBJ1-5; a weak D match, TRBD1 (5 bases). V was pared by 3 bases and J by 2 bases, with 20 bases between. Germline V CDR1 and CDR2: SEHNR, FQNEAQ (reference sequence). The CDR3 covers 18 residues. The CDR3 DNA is TGTGCCAGCAGCTTGTTCACATCGGGCGTGGGGGGCAATCAGCCCCAGCATTTT. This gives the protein CASSLFTSGVGGNQPQHF.

The CDR3 coding sequence is TGTGCCACCGCAAGGGGACTAGCGGGAGATACGCAGTATTTT. Translated, it gives CATARGLAGDTQYF. The V gene is TRBV19, the J gene TRBJ2-3; the match to TRBD2 covers 12 bases. J gave up 5 bases and V 10 bases, and 7 bases lay outside the gene matches. Germline CDR1 is LNHDA and CDR2 is SQIVND (reference sequence). The CDR3 runs to 14 residues.

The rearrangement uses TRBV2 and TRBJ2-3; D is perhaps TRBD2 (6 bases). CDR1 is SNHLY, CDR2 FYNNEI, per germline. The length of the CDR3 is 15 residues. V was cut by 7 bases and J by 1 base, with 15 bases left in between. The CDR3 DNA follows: TGTGCCAGCATGCCCCCCGTAGCGGGCACAGATACGCAGTATTTT. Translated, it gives CASMPPVAGTDTQYF.